The 12 T cell receptor beta chains below were found in one sample sequenced in a study of blood T cells in healthy people across ages. A second about 6 to 12 cycle PCR used barcoded and J-beta primers. TCRdb passed the 5' RACE reads through MiXCR, listing each CDR3 protein once. The table shows 730,000 or so distinct CDR3 sequences, with 35% to 45% occurring only once. Sequenced input: blood. These receptors were collected from an older woman in good health.

This clonotype has just a few counts. The V and J genes are TRBV6-5 and TRBJ2-1; 9 bases map to TRBD1. The CDR3 consists of 15 residues. The V gene's germline CDR1 is MNHEY and CDR2 SVGAGI. The V gene end was trimmed by 2 bases and the J gene end by 8 bases; junction bases not matched to a gene: 7. CDR3 loop: CASSYGDREQYEQFF. CDR3 DNA sequence: TGTGCCAGCAGTTACGGGGACAGGGAACAGTATGAGCAGTTCTTC.

This clonotype occurred once. At one of its ends the junction is not consistent with the germline gene, which may arise from a read error. The chain is built from TRBV2 and TRBJ2-1, with a possible D match to TRBD1 (5 bases). The CDR3 covers 14 residues. Germline loops: CDR1 SNHLY, CDR2 FYNNEI. Written as DNA, the CDR3 is TGTGCCAGCAGTGAAGCTCAAGACAGCAATGAGCAGTCCTTC. It encodes CASSEAQDSNEQSF.

This clonotype was seen more than once but under ten times. The chain joins TRBV28 to TRBJ2-7; 11 bases map to TRBD2. J gave up 3 bases and V 6 bases, and 7 bases lay outside the gene matches. Per germline, CDR1 MDHEN and CDR2 SYDVKM. This CDR3 has 15 residues. The CDR3 reads CASSRTSGSVYEQYF. The CDR3 DNA follows: TGTGCCAGCAGCCGAACTAGCGGGAGTGTCTACGAGCAGTACTTC.

V is TRBV11-2 and J is TRBJ2-1; 9 nucleotides agree with TRBD2. Germline V gives CDR1 SGHAT, CDR2 FQNNGV. With 1 base clipped from V and 6 bases from J, the junction kept 7 bases outside the gene matches. The CDR3 runs to 16 residues. CDR3 amino acids: CASSLGPSGISNEQFF. Here the CDR3 DNA reads TGTGCCAGCAGCTTAGGGCCTAGCGGGATTAGCAATGAGCAGTTCTTC.

This clonotype has just a few counts. The junction departs from the called germline gene at one end, perhaps through a read error. The chain is built from TRBV7-7 and TRBJ2-7; D possibly corresponds to TRBD2 (6 bases). The end of the DNA fits TRBJ2-5 better, so the J call may be wrong. Germline V CDR1 and CDR2: SSHAT, FNYEAQ (reference sequence). The CDR3 extends over 15 amino acids. The CDR3 coding sequence is TGTGCTAGCAGCCCTCAAACAGTGGGGGGTGAGACCCAGTACTTC. Protein sequence: CASSPQTVGGETQYF.

V usage is TRBV5-5 and J usage is TRBJ2-7, with a possible D match to TRBD1 (6 bases). Trimming took 5 bases from V and 6 from J, leaving 21 bases between them. Per germline, CDR1 SGHKS and CDR2 YYEKEE (reference sequence). The CDR3 spans 15 residues. For the CDR3, the DNA is TGTGCCAGCAGTGTGGCCGGGCAGGGGCGCTCCGAGCAGTACTTC. It codes for CASSVAGQGRSEQYF.

With regard to this clonotype: A much bigger clone sits one base away, suggesting this may be a read error. The chain carries TRBV10-3 and TRBJ2-5; 10 bases are shared with TRBD1. The J call may be in error: the DNA end matches TRBJ2-1 better. Germline assignment: CDR1 ENHRY and CDR2 SYGVKD. This CDR3 is 15 amino acids long. The CDR3 sequence: CAILSGTGAQETQFF. CDR3 bases: TGTGCCATCCTCTCCGGGACAGGGGCCCAAGAGACCCAGTTCTTC.

This clonotype has a count of ten or more. This chain joins TRBV29-1 and TRBJ1-2; D call uncertain. Looked up from germline, CDR1 is SQVTM and CDR2 is ANQGSEA. This CDR3 region has 15 residues. The V end was cut by 8 bases, the J end by 4 bases, with 23 bases between. The CDR3, as DNA: TGCAGCTTTGCACCACCTGCAGACGTACTCTATGGCTACACCTTC. Translation gives CSFAPPADVLYGYTF.

This clonotype was detected a few times. The gene calls are TRBV29-1 and TRBJ1-3; 7 nucleotides line up with TRBD1. Germline CDR1 SQVTM, CDR2 ANQGSEA. The CDR3 is 14 residues long. V lost 6 bases, J lost 0 bases, and 5 bases stayed unmatched. CDR3 coding DNA: TGCAGCGTGGACGGGACAGACTCTGGAAACACCATATATTTT. As protein: CSVDGTDSGNTIYF. Full variable domain (missing parts from reference TRBV29-1 and TRBJ1-3): SAVISQKPSRDICQRGTSLTIQCQVDSQVTMMFWYRQQPGQSLTLIATANQGSEATYESGFVIDKFPISRPNLTFSTLTVSNMSPEDSSIYLCSVDGTDSGNTIYFGEGSWLTVV.

J is TRBJ2-7 and V is TRBV7-9; no clear D gene. CDR3 length equals 14 residues. The germline V and J ends were trimmed by 4 bases and 5 bases, with 15 bases remaining between them. Germline CDR1 SEHNR, CDR2 FQNEAQ (reference sequence). CDR3 in amino acids: CASSSGRVSNEQYF. CDR3 sequence (DNA): TGTGCCAGCAGCTCCGGCCGGGTCTCTAACGAGCAGTACTTC.

This clonotype was seen a handful of times. The V and J genes are TRBV7-3 and TRBJ2-5, with D unclear. The CDR3 spans 14 residues. The germline V gene encodes CDR1 SGHTA and CDR2 FQGTGA. V lost 5 bases and J 2 bases, leaving 12 bases between the germline ends. The CDR3: CASSLLGGQETQYF. The CDR3, as DNA: TGTGCCAGCAGCCTCTTGGGCGGTCAAGAGACCCAGTACTTC.

To note about this clonotype: Germline and junction disagree at one end, which may indicate a read error. The rearrangement uses TRBV5-1 and TRBJ2-2; the D is unclear. Per germline, CDR1 SGHRS and CDR2 YFSETQ. The CDR3 spans 14 residues. The CDR3 is CACSLKHPGGELFF. The CDR3 nucleotides are TGCGCCTGCAGCCTAAAGCACCCGGGCGGGGAGCTGTTTTTT. Supplemented by reference TRBV5-1 and TRBJ2-2, the full variable domain reads KAGVTQTPRYLIKTRGQQVTLSCSPISGHRSVSWYQQTPGQGLQFLFEYFSETQRNKGNFPGRFSGRQFSNSRSEMNVSTLELGDSALYLCACSLKHPGGELFFGEGSRLTVL.